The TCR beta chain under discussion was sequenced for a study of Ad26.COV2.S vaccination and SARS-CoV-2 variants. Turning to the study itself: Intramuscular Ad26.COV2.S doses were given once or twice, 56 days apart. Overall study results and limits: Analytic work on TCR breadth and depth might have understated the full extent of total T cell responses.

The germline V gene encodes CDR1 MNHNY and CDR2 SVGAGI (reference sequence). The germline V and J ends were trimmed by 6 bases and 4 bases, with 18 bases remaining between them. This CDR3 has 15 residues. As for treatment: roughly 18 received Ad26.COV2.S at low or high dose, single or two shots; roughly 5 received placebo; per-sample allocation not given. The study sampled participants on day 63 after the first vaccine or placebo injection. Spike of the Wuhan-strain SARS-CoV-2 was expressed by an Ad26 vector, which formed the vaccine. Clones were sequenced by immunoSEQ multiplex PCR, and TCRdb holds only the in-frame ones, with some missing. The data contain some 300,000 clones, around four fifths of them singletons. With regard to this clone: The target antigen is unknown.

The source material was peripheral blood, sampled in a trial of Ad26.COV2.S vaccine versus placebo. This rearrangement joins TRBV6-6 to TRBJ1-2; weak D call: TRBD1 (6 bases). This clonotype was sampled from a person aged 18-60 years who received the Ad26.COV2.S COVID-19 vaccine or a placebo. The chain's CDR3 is CASRASGGEGYGYTF. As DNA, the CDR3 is TGTGCCAGCAGAGCCTCCGGGGGCGAGGGCTATGGCTACACCTTC.